Listed below are T cell receptor beta chains from one sample, sequenced in a study of follicular helper T cells after annual influenza vaccination. Measured with immunoSEQ multiplex PCR; TCRdb has only the in-frame clones, and not every one. The sample consists of about 9,300 clones, 70% to 90% of them appearing once. This sample comprised CXCR5+ CD38- circulating T follicular helper cells from blood, obtained on the day of influenza vaccination. Source of these receptors: an adult who received the influenza vaccine. The CDR3 runs from the conserved cysteine through the conserved F or W. A D gene is named only where the DNA matches it firmly.

d_call	j_call	v_call	cdr3_aa	cdr3_nt
TRBD1	TRBJ1-3	TRBV30	CAWTSTPGQGSGNTIYF	TGTGCCTGGACATCCACACCGGGACAGGGATCTGGAAACACCATATATTTT
.	TRBJ1-4	TRBV2	CASWLPDATNEKLFF	TGTGCCAGCTGGCTACCAGACGCAACTAATGAAAAACTGTTTTTT
.	TRBJ2-7	TRBV4-1	CASSQEGGDFNYEQYF	TGCGCCAGCAGCCAAGAAGGCGGGGATTTTAACTACGAGCAGTACTTC
.	TRBJ2-7	TRBV27	CASSPDTTSSYEQYF	TGTGCCAGCAGCCCGGACACAACAAGCTCCTACGAGCAGTACTTC
.	TRBJ2-4	TRBV11-2	CASSFGAKNIQYF	TGTGCCAGCAGCTTCGGAGCCAAAAACATTCAGTACTTC
TRBD2	TRBJ2-7	TRBV6-1	CASSRSGLAGTEQYF	TGTGCCAGCAGTCGCTCTGGGCTAGCGGGGACCGAGCAGTACTTC
.	TRBJ2-1	TRBV7-3	CASSLTPGPLNEQFF	TGTGCCAGCAGCTTAACTCCGGGGCCTTTGAATGAGCAGTTCTTC
TRBD1	TRBJ1-2	TRBV5-1	CASSLDDRGYGYTF	TGCGCCAGCAGCTTAGATGACAGGGGCTATGGCTACACCTTC
.	TRBJ2-2	TRBV15	CATSRRAMNTGELFF	TGTGCCACCAGCAGAAGGGCAATGAACACCGGGGAGCTGTTTTTT
.	TRBJ2-1	TRBV29-1	CSGEGGSSYNEQFF	TGCAGCGGGGAAGGGGGGAGCTCCTACAATGAGCAGTTCTTC
.	TRBJ1-2	TRBV5-1	CASSLVGGPISDGYTF	TGCGCCAGCAGCTTGGTGGGGGGCCCGATTTCGGATGGCTACACCTTC
.	TRBJ2-3	TRBV7-2	CASSVPGTTDTQYF	TGTGCCAGCAGCGTCCCTGGGACGACGGATACGCAGTATTTT
.	TRBJ2-5	TRBV29-1	CSVPGLQWYQETQYF	TGCAGCGTACCGGGACTTCAGTGGTACCAAGAGACCCAGTACTTC